This T cell receptor (beta chain) was identified in a study of monozygotic twins with inflammatory bowel disease (dated by TCRdb to between 2017 and 2020). About the study as a whole: The complete study included roughly 30 monozygotic twin pairs: 19 IBD-discordant Danish pairs and nine German pairs, of which four were IBD-concordant and five were IBD-discordant. Each individual had, on average, about 151 000 unique TCRalpha sequences and 181 000 unique TCRbeta sequences available for analysis. The search for disease-associated traits relied mainly on comparing, within discordant pairs, IBD patients with their genetically identical healthy co-twins. Study-wide conclusions, independent of this receptor: Because patients received different immunosuppressive treatments, the repertoires may have picked up extra background noise and variability between individuals. TCRbeta repertoire diversity, by inverse Simpson index, was decreased in IBD patients compared with their healthy co-twins. The analysis was unable to tell apart different T cell subtypes. Compared with healthy twins, IBD patients shared fewer clonotypes with other individuals, and the difference was most pronounced in patients with signs of disease activity. The results gave no support for a single strong signal or clonotype linked to IBD. Repertoire similarity did not differ between concordant and discordant twins, possibly due to limited statistical power.

The library was made by 5' RACE. The input for every TCR library was approximately 3,500 ng of total RNA. For each sample, cDNA was synthesized in eight separate reactions using SMARTScribe reverse transcriptase. During cDNA synthesis, template switching was used to introduce unique molecular identifiers that contained a 6-nucleotide sample barcode. TCRalpha and TCRbeta cDNA was amplified by two nested PCRs of 16 and 9 cycles, with bead purification after each PCR. Before amplification, cDNA was treated with uracil DNA-glycosylase and purified using the QIAquick PCR purification kit. The second PCR added Illumina TruSeq-compatible adapters along with sample-specific barcodes. TapeStation and Qubit were used to check library quality and concentration, and approximately 5 ng of each library went into the pool. Sequencing of the pooled libraries was done on an Illumina HiSeq2500 single-index Rapid Run using custom sequencing primers and 2 x 100 bp reads. For the original study's pipeline: UMI-based consensus assembly with MiGEC version 1.2.6 was used to correct PCR and sequencing errors. MiXCR version 2.1.1 was used to carry out V(D)J alignment, clonotype assembly and CDR3 extraction. To normalise gene usage, clonotype sharing and MAIT/NKT TCR abundance, the top 1000, 10 000 and 20 000 clonotypes in each sample were analysed. Diversity was computed as the inverse Simpson index with the vegan R package after downsampling to 27 000 UMIs. Paired Mann-Whitney U tests were applied to discordant twin pairs, with Benjamini-Hochberg correction for multiple testing. After reprocessing by TCRdb, each CDR3 protein sequence is one entry, and no DNA is given. What appears here as the V and J calls and clone size reflects TCRdb's work, not the paper's. This sample's table contains a few hundred thousand distinct CDR3 sequences. The biggest ten clones account for over 5.5% of the sample.

The germline V gene gives CDR1 as MNHEY and CDR2 as SVGEGT. CDR3 length: 14 amino acids, cysteine to phenylalanine. This entry has no DNA. From each donor, an approximately 2.4 ml peripheral blood sample was collected into PAXgene tubes and kept at -80 degrees C. Total RNA was isolated from whole blood with the PAXgene blood miRNA kit on an automated QIAcube, without T cell sorting. Peripheral blood from monozygotic twin pairs, either concordant or discordant for inflammatory bowel disease, underwent deep TCRalpha and TCRbeta repertoire profiling that used unique molecular barcoding. For every twin pair, smoking habits were documented, and each individual was categorised as a current, former or never smoker. Worth noting for this clonotype: Its antigen is still unknown.

The sample taken for sequencing was blood. This sequence uses TRBV6-2 or TRBV6-3 and TRBJ2-7; TCRdb outputs TRBD1, but without DNA this stays unchecked. The clonotype originates from a human donor with ulcerative colitis or Crohn's disease, or a healthy co-twin of an affected twin (not recorded which). The CDR3 region has the sequence CANSYGTGGYEQYF.